These 15 T cell receptor beta chains originate from one sample sequenced in a study of blood T cells in healthy people across ages. Combining a sample-barcoded 5' primer with a J-beta primer mix, a second PCR ran for roughly 6 to 12 cycles. From the 5' RACE reads, TCRdb called clonotypes with MiXCR, one entry per CDR3 protein. The data show some 1,800,000 distinct CDR3 sequences, with about 39% seen just once and about 21% held by the top ten. The specimen was blood. The receptors were sampled from a human donor in good health.

This clonotype was observed a handful of times. The chain couples TRBV3-1 to TRBJ2-7, with D hard to call. The V and J ends lost 0 bases and 3 bases respectively, with 6 bases between them. CDR1 is LGHDT, CDR2 YNNKEL, per germline (reference sequence). The CDR3 has 13 residues. The CDR3 loop reads CASSQDWYYEQYF. CDR3 in DNA: TGTGCCAGCAGCCAAGATTGGTACTACGAGCAGTACTTC.

To note about this clonotype: One end of the junction does not line up with germline, which may come from a read error. The rearrangement links TRBV9 to TRBJ1-2, with D uncertain. Germline V gives CDR1 SGDLS, CDR2 YYNGEE. This CDR3 comprises 14 residues. The CDR3 bases are TGTGCCTGCAGCCAAACGGAGGGTTACTATGGCTACACCTTC. As protein: CACSQTEGYYGYTF. Full variable domain (remainder filled in from reference TRBV9 and TRBJ1-2): DSGVTQTPKHLITATGQRVTLRCSPRSGDLSVYWYQQSLDQGLQFLIQYYNGEERAKGNILERFSAQQFPDLHSELNLSSLELGDSALYFCACSQTEGYYGYTFGSGTRLTVV.

The chain couples TRBV20-1 to TRBJ2-5, with no clear D. The germline V gene encodes CDR1 DFQATT and CDR2 SNEGSKA (reference sequence). With 6 bases removed from V and 1 base from J, the gap between germline ends came to 15 bases. The CDR3 has 14 amino acids. Here the CDR3 DNA reads TGCAGTGCCCCGGACCGATCCGCCCAAGAGACCCAGTACTTC. Protein product: CSAPDRSAQETQYF.

The rearrangement links TRBV23-1 to TRBJ1-4; no reliable D call. TRBV23-1 is marked as an open reading frame, function uncertain. The CDR3 loop spans 12 amino acids. V lost 5 bases to trimming and J lost 10 bases, with 11 bases between them. The chain's CDR3 is CASSSVTGKLFF. The CDR3 DNA reads as TGCGCCAGCAGTTCCGTTACGGGAAAACTGTTTTTT.

This clonotype has just a few counts. The chain is built from TRBV4-3 and TRBJ1-2, with no clear D. V lost 4 bases, J lost 5 bases, and 17 bases lay in between. CDR1 LGHNA and CDR2 YSLEER come from the germline V gene. There are 15 residues in the CDR3. The CDR3, as DNA: TGCGCCAGCAGCCGGAACTCCAGGACGGAGTATGGCTACACCTTC. Protein: CASSRNSRTEYGYTF.

The chain has TRBV20-1 and TRBJ2-3, with TRBD1 matching over 7 bases. The CDR3 spans 14 residues. V was pared by 5 bases and J by 0 bases, with 5 bases of the junction left unmatched. CDR1 is DFQATT and CDR2 is SNEGSKA in the germline V gene (reference sequence). The CDR3 loop reads CSAPGQSSTDTQYF. The CDR3 DNA sequence: TGCAGTGCTCCGGGACAGTCCAGCACAGATACGCAGTATTTT.

The chain is built from TRBV5-1 and TRBJ2-4; maybe TRBD2 (6 bases). The DNA end lines up better with TRBJ2-7; the J call may be wrong. In germline, CDR1 is SGHRS, CDR2 YFSETQ. The CDR3 runs 17 residues. This CDR3 reads CASSLNFGSGVSYEQYF. As DNA, the CDR3 is TGCGCCAGCAGCTTGAATTTCGGTAGCGGTGTTTCCTACGAGCAGTACTTC.

This chain joins TRBV7-2 and TRBJ1-4; D is ambiguous. V dropped 2 bases and J dropped 11 bases, with 9 bases sitting between them. Germline V lookup: CDR1 SGHTA, CDR2 FQGNSA. The CDR3 has 12 residues. CDR3 nucleotide sequence: TGTGCCAGCAGCTTATCCGGCGGGAAACTGTTTTTT. Amino acid sequence: CASSLSGGKLFF.

The chain has TRBV5-1 and TRBJ2-1; 9 positions agree with TRBD2. This CDR3 has 16 amino acids. Germline trimming cut 4 bases from V and 4 bases from J; bases unmatched to any gene: 9. Per germline, CDR1 SGHRS and CDR2 YFSETQ. CDR3: CASSRQGLAGYNEQFF. CDR3 nucleotides: TGCGCCAGCAGCCGGCAAGGGCTAGCGGGATACAATGAGCAGTTCTTC.

This chain joins TRBV5-1 and TRBJ2-5; perhaps TRBD2 as D (6 bases). The CDR3 totals 14 residues. Germline V gene data show CDR1 as SGHRS and CDR2 as YFSETQ. Trimming removed 0 bases at V and 5 bases at J, with 11 bases between. CDR3: CASSLARLDETQYF. DNA of the CDR3: TGCGCCAGCAGCTTGGCCCGACTAGACGAGACCCAGTACTTC. Full variable domain (rest looked up from reference TRBV5-1 and TRBJ2-5): KAGVTQTPRYLIKTRGQQVTLSCSPISGHRSVSWYQQTPGQGLQFLFEYFSETQRNKGNFPGRFSGRQFSNSRSEMNVSTLELGDSALYLCASSLARLDETQYFGPGTRLLVL.

This clonotype turned up a few times. The J gene is TRBJ2-5, the V gene TRBV2; 11 bases are shared with TRBD1. The J call may be in error: the DNA end matches TRBJ2-7 better. The germline CDR1 and CDR2 sequences are SNHLY and FYNNEI. The length of the CDR3 is 15 residues. CDR3 sequence: CASSVDRGRINEQYF. As DNA, the CDR3 is TGTGCCAGCAGCGTGGACAGGGGGCGCATCAACGAGCAGTACTTC.

Comments on this clonotype: The junction and the germline gene differ at one end; a read error may be behind it. This CDR3 is CASSQYPGLAGEHSYNERFF. The CDR3, as DNA: TGTGCCAGCAGCCAGTATCCGGGACTAGCGGGGGAACACTCCTACAATGAGCGGTTCTTC. The chain has TRBV4-2 and TRBJ2-1; 14 bases are shared with TRBD2. The germline gives CDR1 LGHNA, CDR2 YNFKEQ. The CDR3 is 20 amino acids.

This clonotype was detected many times. The V gene is TRBV7-2, the J gene TRBJ2-7, with D possibly TRBD2 on 5 matching bases. CDR1 SGHTA and CDR2 FQGNSA come from the germline V gene. CDR3 size: 12 residues. Trimming removed 7 bases from V and 2 bases from J, with 9 bases in between. For the CDR3, the DNA is TGTGCCAGCAACCCGGGAACCTACGAGCAGTACTTC. Encoded protein: CASNPGTYEQYF.

The chain has TRBV6-5 and TRBJ2-7; maybe TRBD2 (6 bases). The germline CDR1 and CDR2 sequences are MNHEY and SVGAGI. Trimming cost V 10 bases and J 2 bases, with 12 bases left between them. CDR3 size: 12 residues. The CDR3 protein is CATGVKPYEQYF. In DNA, the CDR3 is TGTGCCACGGGAGTTAAACCCTACGAGCAGTACTTC.

In its sample, this clonotype was seen a few times. This sequence joins TRBV29-1 and TRBJ1-2, with D unresolved. The CDR3 covers 14 residues. Germline values: CDR1 SQVTM, CDR2 ANQGSEA. V was pared by 7 bases and J by 8 bases, with 23 bases between. CDR3 amino acids: CSAETPWRARGYTF. CDR3 coding DNA: TGCAGCGCCGAAACCCCCTGGAGGGCTAGGGGCTACACCTTC.